The 10 T cell receptor beta chains below were found in one sample sequenced in a study. One entry per CDR3 protein results from TCRdb running MiXCR on the reads. Of about 3,900 distinct CDR3 sequences listed, over 9.5% were seen once; the top ten hold about 13%. Sequencing was performed on CD4+ T cells from synovial fluid. The origin of the receptors is a human donor with rheumatoid arthritis.

This clonotype was seen repeatedly, ten times or more. This chain connects TRBV18 to TRBJ2-7; TRBD1 aligns across 9 bases. The germline CDR1 and CDR2 sequences are KGHSH and LQKENI. The CDR3 contains 15 residues. V shed 3 bases and J 4 bases; nucleotides not matched to a gene: 7. CDR3 sequence reads: CASSPTRDRVYEQYF. CDR3 coding DNA: TGTGCCAGCTCACCCACCCGGGACAGGGTTTACGAGCAGTACTTC.

In its sample, this clonotype ranks as medium-sized. V usage is TRBV11-1 and J usage is TRBJ2-2, with D tentatively TRBD2 (6 bases). CDR1 and CDR2 from the germline V gene are SGHAT and FQDESV (reference sequence). V was shortened by 5 bases and J by 7 bases, with 17 bases between the two germline ends. This CDR3 spans 15 amino acids. CDR3 coding DNA: TGTGCCAGCAGCCATATGGGCGGGATCGTCGGGGAGCTGTTTTTT. Amino acid sequence: CASSHMGGIVGELFF.

The chain joins TRBV29-1 to TRBJ2-3; the D gene is possibly TRBD1 (6 bases). The CDR3 totals 13 residues. Germline V gives CDR1 SQVTM, CDR2 ANQGSEA. The germline V and J ends were trimmed by 5 bases and 0 bases, with 9 bases remaining between them. This CDR3 reads CSVRGHSTDTQYF. The DNA of the CDR3 is TGCAGCGTTCGGGGACACAGCACAGATACGCAGTATTTT.

In this sample, this clonotype is medium-sized. The chain is built from TRBV20-1 and TRBJ2-3, with 10 bases fitting TRBD2. This CDR3 has 14 residues. Germline values: CDR1 DFQATT, CDR2 SNEGSKA (reference sequence). The ends lost 4 bases at V and 8 bases at J; junction bases unmatched: 9. CDR3 residues: CSAKPGLASVTQYF. Written as DNA, the CDR3 is TGCAGTGCTAAACCGGGACTAGCGTCTGTTACGCAGTATTTT.

This clonotype was recorded many times. The V and J genes are TRBV6-1 and TRBJ2-2; D might be TRBD1 (5 bases). V lost 4 bases, J lost 3 bases, and 18 bases lay in between. Germline V gene lookup returns CDR1 MNHNS and CDR2 SASEGT. The CDR3 runs 17 residues. The CDR3 region has the DNA TGTGCCAGCAGTGTAACGGACATTCACTCGGACACCGGGGAGCTGTTTTTT. Translating gives CASSVTDIHSDTGELFF.

This clonotype has only a few counts. This chain joins TRBV6-1 and TRBJ1-4; 7 bases are a match to TRBD1. The V and J ends lost 3 bases and 8 bases, in that order; junction bases with no gene match: 6. There are 14 residues in the CDR3. Per the germline V gene, CDR1 is MNHNS and CDR2 is SASEGT. The CDR3 loop is CASSETGRFEKLFF. CDR3 nucleotides: TGTGCCAGCAGTGAGACAGGGAGATTCGAAAAACTGTTTTTT.

This clonotype counts as medium-sized (0.01 to 0.1%). This chain connects TRBV4-2 to TRBJ1-5; the D gene is possibly TRBD1 (6 bases). CDR1 and CDR2 from the germline V gene are LGHNA and YNFKEQ. The CDR3 is 18 residues long. The germline V and J ends were trimmed by 3 bases and 3 bases, with 21 bases remaining between them. The CDR3 sequence: CASSQDSHGTTLNQPQHF. CDR3 coding DNA: TGTGCCAGCAGCCAGGATTCACACGGGACAACACTCAATCAGCCCCAGCATTTT.

This clonotype was recorded at least ten times. The chain employs TRBV7-2 and TRBJ1-1, with D maybe TRBD1 (5 bases). The CDR3 has 13 amino acids. Germline CDR1 SGHTA, CDR2 FQGNSA. Trimming stripped 3 bases from V and 2 bases from J, with 7 bases between. CDR3: CASSFGTNTEAFF. In DNA form, the CDR3 reads TGTGCCAGCAGCTTTGGGACTAACACTGAAGCTTTCTTT.

The V and J genes are TRBV5-6 and TRBJ2-1; TRBD2 is a possible D gene (6 bases). The V gene lost 6 bases and the J gene lost 5 bases, with 15 bases spanning the gap. This CDR3 has 14 residues. Germline V gives CDR1 SGHDT, CDR2 YYEEEE. CDR3: CASTRISSDNEQFF. The CDR3 DNA is TGTGCCAGCACCCGAATCTCTAGCGACAATGAGCAGTTCTTC.

Within the sample, this clonotype is large. The rearrangement joins TRBV11-2 to TRBJ2-2, with no clear D. The V gene's germline CDR1 is SGHAT and CDR2 FQNNGV. Trimming pared 4 bases from V and 6 bases from J, leaving 9 bases between. This CDR3 region has 13 residues. CDR3 nucleotides: TGTGCCAGCAGCTCTATATTGTCCGGGGAGCTGTTTTTT. Its translation is CASSSILSGELFF.